This T cell receptor (beta chain) was captured by sequencing in a study of blood T cells in healthy people across ages. The CDR3 extends over 16 amino acids. V lost 1 base, J lost 4 bases, and 8 bases stayed unmatched. Alongside a J-beta primer mix, a sample-barcoded 5' primer served in a second PCR lasting about 6 to 12 cycles. Each TCR beta cDNA got a 12-nucleotide random molecular identifier. MiXCR, applied by TCRdb to the 5' RACE reads, yields one record per CDR3 protein. The table records fewer than 900,000 distinct CDR3 sequences, 40% to 45% of them present only once. The receptor's source is a woman aged 55-70 years in good health. The sequencing sample was made of blood. V is TRBV12-3 or TRBV12-4 and J is TRBJ2-3; 7 bases fit TRBD1. CDR3: CASSLEEGATADTQYF. The CDR3 DNA follows: TGTGCCAGCAGTTTAGAAGAGGGGGCGACTGCAGATACGCAGTATTTT.